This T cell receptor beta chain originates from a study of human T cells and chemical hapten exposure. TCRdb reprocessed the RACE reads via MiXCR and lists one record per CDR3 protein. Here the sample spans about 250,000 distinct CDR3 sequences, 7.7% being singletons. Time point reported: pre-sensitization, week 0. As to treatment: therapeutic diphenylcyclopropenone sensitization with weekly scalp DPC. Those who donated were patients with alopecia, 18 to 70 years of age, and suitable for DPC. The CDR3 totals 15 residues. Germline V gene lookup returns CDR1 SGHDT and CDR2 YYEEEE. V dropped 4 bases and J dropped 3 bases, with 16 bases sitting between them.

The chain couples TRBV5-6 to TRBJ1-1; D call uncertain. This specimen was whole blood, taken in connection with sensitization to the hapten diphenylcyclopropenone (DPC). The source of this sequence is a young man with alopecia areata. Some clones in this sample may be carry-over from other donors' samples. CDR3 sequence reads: CASSRVLAEDTEAFF. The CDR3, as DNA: TGTGCCAGCAGCCGCGTATTGGCGGAGGACACTGAAGCTTTCTTT.